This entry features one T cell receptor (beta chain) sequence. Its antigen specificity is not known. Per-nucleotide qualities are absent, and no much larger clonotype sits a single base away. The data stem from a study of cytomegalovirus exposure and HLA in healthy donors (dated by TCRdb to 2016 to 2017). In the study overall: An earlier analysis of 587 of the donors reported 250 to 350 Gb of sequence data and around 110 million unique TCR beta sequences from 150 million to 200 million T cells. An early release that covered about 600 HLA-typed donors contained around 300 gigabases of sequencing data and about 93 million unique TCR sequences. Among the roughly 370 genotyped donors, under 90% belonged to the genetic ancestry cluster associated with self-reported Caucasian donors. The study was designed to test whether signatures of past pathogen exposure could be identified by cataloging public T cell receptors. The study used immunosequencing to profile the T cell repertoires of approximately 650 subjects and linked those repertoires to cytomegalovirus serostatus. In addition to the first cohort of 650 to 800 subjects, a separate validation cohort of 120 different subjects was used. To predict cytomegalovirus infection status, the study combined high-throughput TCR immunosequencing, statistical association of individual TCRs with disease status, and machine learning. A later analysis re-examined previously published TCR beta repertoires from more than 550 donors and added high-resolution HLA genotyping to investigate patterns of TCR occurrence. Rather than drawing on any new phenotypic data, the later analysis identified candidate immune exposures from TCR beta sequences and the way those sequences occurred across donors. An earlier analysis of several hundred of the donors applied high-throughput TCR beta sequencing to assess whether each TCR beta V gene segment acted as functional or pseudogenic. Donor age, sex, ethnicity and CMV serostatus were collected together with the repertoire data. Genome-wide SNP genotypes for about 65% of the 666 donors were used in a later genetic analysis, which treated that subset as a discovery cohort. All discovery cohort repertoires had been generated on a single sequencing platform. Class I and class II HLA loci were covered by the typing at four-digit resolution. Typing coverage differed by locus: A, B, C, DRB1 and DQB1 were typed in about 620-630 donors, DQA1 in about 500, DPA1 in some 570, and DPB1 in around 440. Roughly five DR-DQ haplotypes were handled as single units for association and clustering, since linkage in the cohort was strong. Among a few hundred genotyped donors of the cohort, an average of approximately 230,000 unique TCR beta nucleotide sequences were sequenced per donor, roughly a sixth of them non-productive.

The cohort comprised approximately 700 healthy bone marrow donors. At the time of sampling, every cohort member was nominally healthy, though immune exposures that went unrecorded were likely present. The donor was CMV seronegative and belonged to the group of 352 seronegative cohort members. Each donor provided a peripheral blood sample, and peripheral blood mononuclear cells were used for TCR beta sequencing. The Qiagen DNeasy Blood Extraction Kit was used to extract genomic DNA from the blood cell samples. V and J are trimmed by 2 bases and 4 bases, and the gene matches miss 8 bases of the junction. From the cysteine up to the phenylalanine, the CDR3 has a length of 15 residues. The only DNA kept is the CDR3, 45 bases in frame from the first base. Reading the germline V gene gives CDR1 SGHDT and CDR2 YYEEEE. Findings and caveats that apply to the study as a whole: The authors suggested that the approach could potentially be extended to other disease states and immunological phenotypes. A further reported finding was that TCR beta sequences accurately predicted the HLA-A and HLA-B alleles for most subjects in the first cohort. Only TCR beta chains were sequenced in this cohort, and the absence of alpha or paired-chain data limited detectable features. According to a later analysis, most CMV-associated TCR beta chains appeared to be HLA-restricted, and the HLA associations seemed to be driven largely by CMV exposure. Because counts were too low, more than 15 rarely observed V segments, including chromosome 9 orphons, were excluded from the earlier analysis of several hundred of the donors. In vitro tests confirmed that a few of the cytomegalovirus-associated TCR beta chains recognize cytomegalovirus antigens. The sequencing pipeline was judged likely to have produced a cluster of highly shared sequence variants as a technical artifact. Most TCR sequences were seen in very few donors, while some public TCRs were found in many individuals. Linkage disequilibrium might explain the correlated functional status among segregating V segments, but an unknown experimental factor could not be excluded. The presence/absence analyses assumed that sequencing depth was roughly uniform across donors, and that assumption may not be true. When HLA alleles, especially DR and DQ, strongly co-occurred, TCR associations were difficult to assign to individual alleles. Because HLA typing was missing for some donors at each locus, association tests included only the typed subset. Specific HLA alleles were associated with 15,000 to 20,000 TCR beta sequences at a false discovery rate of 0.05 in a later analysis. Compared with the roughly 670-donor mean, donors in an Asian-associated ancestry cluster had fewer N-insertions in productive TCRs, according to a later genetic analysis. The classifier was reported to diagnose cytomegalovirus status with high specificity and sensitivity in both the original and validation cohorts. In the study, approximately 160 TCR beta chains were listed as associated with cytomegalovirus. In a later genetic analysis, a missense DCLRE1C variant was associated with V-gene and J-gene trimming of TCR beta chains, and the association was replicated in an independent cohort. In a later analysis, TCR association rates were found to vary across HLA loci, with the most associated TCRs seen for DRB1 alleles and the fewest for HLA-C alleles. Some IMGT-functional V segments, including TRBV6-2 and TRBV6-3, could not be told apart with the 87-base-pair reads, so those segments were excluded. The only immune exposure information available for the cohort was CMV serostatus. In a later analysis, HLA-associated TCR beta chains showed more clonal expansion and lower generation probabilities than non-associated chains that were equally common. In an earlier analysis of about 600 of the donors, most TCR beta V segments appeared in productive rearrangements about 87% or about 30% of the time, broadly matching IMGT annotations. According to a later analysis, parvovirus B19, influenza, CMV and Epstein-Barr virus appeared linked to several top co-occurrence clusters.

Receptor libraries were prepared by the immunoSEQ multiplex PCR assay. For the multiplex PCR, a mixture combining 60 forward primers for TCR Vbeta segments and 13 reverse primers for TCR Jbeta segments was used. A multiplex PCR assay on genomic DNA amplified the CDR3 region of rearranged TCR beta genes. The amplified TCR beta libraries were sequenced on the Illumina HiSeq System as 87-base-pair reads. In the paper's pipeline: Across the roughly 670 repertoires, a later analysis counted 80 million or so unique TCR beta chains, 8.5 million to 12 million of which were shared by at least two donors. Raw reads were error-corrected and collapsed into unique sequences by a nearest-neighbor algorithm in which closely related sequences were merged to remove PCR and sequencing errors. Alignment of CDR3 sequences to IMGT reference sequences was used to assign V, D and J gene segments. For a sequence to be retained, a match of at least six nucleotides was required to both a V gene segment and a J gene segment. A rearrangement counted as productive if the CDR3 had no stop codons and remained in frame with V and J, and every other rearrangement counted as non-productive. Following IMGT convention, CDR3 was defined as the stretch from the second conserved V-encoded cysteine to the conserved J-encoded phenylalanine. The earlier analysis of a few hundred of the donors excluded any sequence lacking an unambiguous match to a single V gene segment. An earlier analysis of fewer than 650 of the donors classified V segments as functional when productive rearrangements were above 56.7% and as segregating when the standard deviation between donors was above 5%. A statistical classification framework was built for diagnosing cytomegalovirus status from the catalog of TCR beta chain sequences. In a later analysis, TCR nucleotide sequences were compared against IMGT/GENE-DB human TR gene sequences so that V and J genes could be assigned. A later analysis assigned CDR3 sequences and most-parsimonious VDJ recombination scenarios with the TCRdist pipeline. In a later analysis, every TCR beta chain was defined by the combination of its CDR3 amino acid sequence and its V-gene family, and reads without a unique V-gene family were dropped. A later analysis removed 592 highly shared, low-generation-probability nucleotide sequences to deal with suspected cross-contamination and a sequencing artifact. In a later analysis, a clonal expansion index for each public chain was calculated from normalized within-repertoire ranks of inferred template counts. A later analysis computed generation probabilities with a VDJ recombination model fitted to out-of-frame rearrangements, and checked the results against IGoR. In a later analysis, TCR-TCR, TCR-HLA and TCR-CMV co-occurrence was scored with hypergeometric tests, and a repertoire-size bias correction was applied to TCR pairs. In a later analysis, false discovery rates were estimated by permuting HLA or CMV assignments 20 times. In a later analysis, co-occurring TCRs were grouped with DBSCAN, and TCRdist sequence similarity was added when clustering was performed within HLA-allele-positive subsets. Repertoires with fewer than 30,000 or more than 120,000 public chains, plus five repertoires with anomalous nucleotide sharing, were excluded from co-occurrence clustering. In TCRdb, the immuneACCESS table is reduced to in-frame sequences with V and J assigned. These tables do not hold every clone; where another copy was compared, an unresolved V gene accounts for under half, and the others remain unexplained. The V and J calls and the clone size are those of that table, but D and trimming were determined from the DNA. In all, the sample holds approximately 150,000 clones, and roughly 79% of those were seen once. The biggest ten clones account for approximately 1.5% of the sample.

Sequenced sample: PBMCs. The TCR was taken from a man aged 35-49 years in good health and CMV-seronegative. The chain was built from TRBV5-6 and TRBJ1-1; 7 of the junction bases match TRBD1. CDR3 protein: CASSFRQGMSTEAFF. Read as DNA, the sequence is TGTGCCAGCAGCTTTAGACAGGGCATGAGCACTGAAGCTTTCTTT.